These 18 T cell receptor beta chains were sequenced from one sample in a study of shared clonotypes between healthy human individuals. Here immunoSEQ multiplex PCR was the method, and the copy in TCRdb shows in-frame clones only, minus some. Of 2 million to 2.5 million clones listed, 90% to 96% are singletons. What was sequenced was naive CD4+ T cells sorted from blood. Subset reported: CD45RA+ positively selected. These receptors came from a man between 18 and 35 years old in good health.

V and J are TRBV30 and TRBJ1-5, with 9 bases identical to TRBD1. The CDR3 extends over 15 amino acids. The germline gives CDR1 GTSNPN, CDR2 SVGIG (reference sequence). With 3 bases clipped from V and 2 bases from J, the junction kept 5 bases outside the gene matches. As DNA, the CDR3 is TGTGCCTGGAGGGGGACAGGGTCTCGCAATCAGCCCCAGCATTTT. This sequence encodes CAWRGTGSRNQPQHF.

The rearrangement links TRBV2 to TRBJ2-3, with D possibly being TRBD2 (6 bases). This CDR3 comprises 15 residues. Deletions cut 4 bases from V and 1 base from J, with 12 bases between. The germline CDR1 and CDR2 sequences are SNHLY and FYNNEI. CDR3 DNA: TGTGCCAGCAGTGTGCAGGGAGGAGGCACAGATACGCAGTATTTT. Translation gives CASSVQGGGTDTQYF.

V and J are TRBV28 and TRBJ2-5; D unresolved. The CDR3 contains 13 residues. CDR1 is MDHEN and CDR2 is SYDVKM in the germline V gene. The V and J ends lost 2 bases and 1 base respectively, with 5 bases between them. DNA of the CDR3: TGTGCCAGCAGTTTACTGGCCCAAGAGACCCAGTACTTC. As protein: CASSLLAQETQYF.

The V gene is TRBV27, the J gene TRBJ2-3; D not certain. The CDR3 has 13 residues. With 3 bases removed from V and 5 bases from J, the gap between germline ends came to 9 bases. The V gene's germline CDR1 is MNHEY and CDR2 SMNVEV (reference sequence). The CDR3 bases are TGTGCCAGCAGTTTTGGACGAGGAGATACGCAGTATTTT. Protein product: CASSFGRGDTQYF.

The chain has TRBV7-2 and TRBJ1-1; possible D gene TRBD1, 5 bases. Trimming cost V 4 bases and J 5 bases, with 14 bases left between them. The CDR3 has 14 residues. The germline V gene has CDR1 SGHTA and CDR2 FQGNSA. CDR3 bases: TGTGCCAGCAGCTCAGCCAGGGCGGGGACTGAAGCTTTCTTT. As protein: CASSSARAGTEAFF.

In DNA, the CDR3 is TGTGCCAGCAGCCAAGTAGAAGGTTATGGCTACACCTTC. Translation: CASSQVEGYGYTF. The chain has TRBV14 and TRBJ1-2; D is undetermined. With 1 base removed from V and 5 bases from J, the gap between germline ends came to 8 bases. The CDR3 has 13 residues. CDR1 is SGHDN and CDR2 is FVKESK in the germline V gene.

This sequence joins TRBV30 and TRBJ1-6; D is perhaps TRBD1 (5 bases). The CDR3 sequence is 13 residues long. Germline-derived CDR1 and CDR2 are GTSNPN and SVGIG (reference sequence). V shed 0 bases and J shed 10 bases, with 10 bases lying between them. CDR3 loop: CAWSVSRESPLHF. The CDR3 DNA follows: TGTGCCTGGAGTGTAAGCAGGGAATCACCCCTCCACTTT.

The V and J genes are TRBV7-2 and TRBJ1-5, with a weak D call TRBD1 (6 bases). The CDR3 extends over 14 amino acids. Trimming shortened V by 5 bases and J by 2 bases, and 10 bases separated the two germline ends. Germline V CDR1 and CDR2: SGHTA, FQGNSA. The CDR3 region is CASSPPGGNQPQHF. The CDR3 coding sequence is TGTGCCAGCAGCCCCCCAGGGGGCAATCAGCCCCAGCATTTT. Using reference TRBV7-2 and TRBJ1-5 for the parts outside the CDR3, the full variable domain is GAGVSQSPSNKVTEKGKDVELRCDPISGHTALYWYRQSLGQGLEFLIYFQGNSAPDKSGLPSDRFSAERTGGSVSTLTIQRTQQEDSAVYLCASSPPGGNQPQHFGDGTRLSIL.

This chain links TRBV30 with TRBJ2-1; D is unresolved. This CDR3 has 14 residues. V shed 5 bases and J shed 0 bases, with 11 bases lying between them. Germline V CDR1 and CDR2: GTSNPN, SVGIG (reference sequence). The CDR3 nucleotides read TGTGCCTGGGGAATAGGAAGCTCCTACAATGAGCAGTTCTTC. Translating it yields CAWGIGSSYNEQFF. The whole variable domain, remainder taken from reference TRBV30 and TRBJ2-1, is SQTIHQWPATLVQPVGSPLSLECTVEGTSNPNLYWYRQAAGRGLQLLFYSVGIGQISSEVPQNLSASRPQDRQFILSSKKLLLSDSGFYLCAWGIGSSYNEQFFGPGTRLTVL.

There are a few counts of this clone. Other DNA sequences in this specimen translate into the identical CDR3. The CDR3 sequence: CASSLGTGYGYTF. The CDR3 bases are TGTGCCAGCAGCTTGGGGACCGGCTATGGCTACACCTTC. This chain connects TRBV7-2 to TRBJ1-2; a possible D gene is TRBD1 (5 bases). From germline, CDR1 is SGHTA and CDR2 FQGNSA. V was trimmed by 3 bases and J by 4 bases, leaving 9 bases between them. The CDR3 is 13 amino acids.

The chain uses TRBV6-5 and TRBJ2-1, with 9 positions matching TRBD2. The V and J ends lost 0 bases and 12 bases, in that order; junction bases with no gene match: 12. Germline CDR1 is MNHEY and CDR2 is SVGAGI. The CDR3 is made up of 16 amino acids. CDR3 region: CASSYSSRGGALRQFF. Written as DNA, the CDR3 is TGTGCCAGCAGTTACTCGTCTCGCGGGGGGGCCCTGCGGCAGTTCTTC.

This clone was seen once. The J gene is TRBJ1-1, the V gene TRBV14; the D is unclear. V lost 0 bases, J lost 0 bases, and 11 bases lay in between. Germline CDR1 SGHDN, CDR2 FVKESK. The CDR3 runs to 16 residues. DNA of the CDR3: TGTGCCAGCAGCCAAGATTTCGGCAATCTGAACACTGAAGCTTTCTTT. It encodes CASSQDFGNLNTEAFF.

This sequence joins TRBV9 and TRBJ2-1; the match to TRBD2 covers 9 bases. Germline CDR1 is SGDLS and CDR2 is YYNGEE. Trimming removed 1 base from V and 5 bases from J; junction bases left unmatched: 13. The CDR3 consists of 18 residues. CDR3 DNA sequence: TGTGCCAGCAGCGTAACGGTTCGGCGGGCTAGCGGGGACAATGAGCAGTTCTTC. Residues: CASSVTVRRASGDNEQFF.

The chain has TRBV21-1 and TRBJ2-1; no check of the table's D call, TRBD2, against the DNA was made. TRBV21-1 is flagged as a pseudogene. The CDR3 is 16 residues long. The CDR3 DNA follows: TGTGCCAGCAGCACCCCTAGCGTTAATCTCTTGGATGAGCAGTTCTTC. As protein: CASSTPSVNLLDEQFF.

This chain connects TRBV5-4 to TRBJ2-5; unclear D gene. Germline loops: CDR1 SGHNT, CDR2 YYREEE (reference sequence). CDR3 length: 14 residues. V lost 1 base and J 2 bases, leaving 9 bases between the germline ends. The CDR3 loop reads CASSLITPQETQYF. Here the CDR3 DNA reads TGTGCCAGCAGCTTGATAACACCACAAGAGACCCAGTACTTC.

As DNA, the CDR3 is TGTGCCAGCAGCAGGGACACGGGTAACTATGGCTACACCTTC. Its protein product is CASSRDTGNYGYTF. The chain carries TRBV5-6 and TRBJ1-2; D might be TRBD1 (6 bases). The CDR3 runs 14 residues. V lost 4 bases and J lost 1, with 11 bases in between. Germline V CDR1 and CDR2: SGHDT, YYEEEE.

The rearrangement joins TRBV19 to TRBJ1-2; D is possibly TRBD1 (6 bases). V was shortened by 5 bases and J by 6 bases, with 10 bases between the two germline ends. Per the germline V gene, CDR1 is LNHDA and CDR2 is SQIVND (reference sequence). This CDR3 region has 12 residues. Here the CDR3 reads CASSGQKDGYTF. The CDR3, as DNA: TGTGCCAGTAGTGGACAGAAGGATGGCTACACCTTC.

The chain recombines TRBV30 with TRBJ2-7; D possibly corresponds to TRBD1 (6 bases). Germline CDR1 and CDR2: GTSNPN and SVGIG (reference sequence). The CDR3 extends over 17 amino acids. Between the trimmed V and J ends, which lost 1 base and 6 bases, there was a span of 25 bases. The CDR3 nucleotides read TGTGCCTGGAGTGCCAATCCGGGACACCTTTTCCCTAGCGAGCAGTACTTC. Amino acids: CAWSANPGHLFPSEQYF. Looking up the rest from reference TRBV30 and TRBJ2-7 gives the full variable domain: SQTIHQWPATLVQPVGSPLSLECTVEGTSNPNLYWYRQAAGRGLQLLFYSVGIGQISSEVPQNLSASRPQDRQFILSSKKLLLSDSGFYLCAWSANPGHLFPSEQYFGPGTRLTVT.